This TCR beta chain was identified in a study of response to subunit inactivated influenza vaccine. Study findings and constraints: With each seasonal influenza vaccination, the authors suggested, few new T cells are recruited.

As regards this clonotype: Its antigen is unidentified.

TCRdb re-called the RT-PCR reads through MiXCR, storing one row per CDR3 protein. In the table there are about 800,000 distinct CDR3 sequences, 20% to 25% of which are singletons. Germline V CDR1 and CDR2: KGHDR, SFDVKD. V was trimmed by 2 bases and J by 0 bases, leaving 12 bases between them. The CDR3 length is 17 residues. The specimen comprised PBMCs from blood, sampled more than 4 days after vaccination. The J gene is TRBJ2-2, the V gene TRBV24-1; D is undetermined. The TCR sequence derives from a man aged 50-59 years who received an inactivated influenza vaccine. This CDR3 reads CATSDSAYETNTGELFF. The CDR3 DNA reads TGTGCCACCAGTGATTCGGCATACGAAACGAACACCGGGGAGCTGTTTTTT.